This TCR beta chain was recovered during a study of cytomegalovirus exposure and HLA in healthy donors listed by TCRdb under 2017. Regarding the complete study: According to an earlier analysis of 550 to 750 of the donors, some 180 million T cells yielded roughly 110 million unique TCR beta sequences and approximately 300 Gb of sequence data. An early release covering more than 500 HLA-typed donors comprised approximately 290 gigabases of sequencing data and tens of millions of unique TCR sequences. Of the roughly 410 genotyped donors, roughly 76% were placed in the genetic ancestry cluster associated with self-reported Caucasian donors. The study aimed to test whether cataloging public T cell receptors could reveal signatures of past pathogen exposure. The study profiled the T cell repertoires of more than 500 subjects by immunosequencing and related them to cytomegalovirus serostatus. Along with the approximately 700-subject first cohort, a separate validation cohort of over 90 different subjects was used. High-throughput TCR immunosequencing, statistical association of individual TCRs with disease status, and machine learning were combined to predict cytomegalovirus infection status. A later analysis re-examined previously published TCR beta repertoires from more than 550 donors and added high-resolution HLA genotyping to investigate patterns of TCR occurrence. Rather than drawing on any new phenotypic data, the later analysis identified candidate immune exposures from TCR beta sequences and the way those sequences occurred across donors. An earlier analysis of 450 to 750 of the donors used high-throughput TCR beta sequencing to judge whether each TCR beta V gene segment behaved as functional or pseudogenic. Donor age, sex, ethnicity and CMV serostatus were compiled alongside the repertoire data. In a later genetic analysis, genome-wide SNP genotypes for 398 of the 666 donors were used, and that subset was treated as a discovery cohort. Every discovery cohort repertoire had been produced on one sequencing platform. HLA typing covered class I and class II loci at four-digit resolution. Typing coverage differed by locus: A, B, C, DRB1 and DQB1 were typed in roughly 620-640 donors, DQA1 in roughly 500, DPA1 in nearly 610, and DPB1 in about 450. Because of strong linkage in the cohort, five DR-DQ haplotypes were treated as single units for association and clustering. On average, about 200,000 unique TCR beta nucleotide sequences were sequenced per donor among a few hundred genotyped donors of the cohort, with 15% to 20% of those sequences being non-productive.

Worth noting for this clone: The clone's antigen remains unknown. Per-nucleotide qualities are absent, and no much larger clonotype sits a single base away.

The library was generated by the immunoSEQ multiplex PCR assay. For the multiplex PCR, a mixture combining 60 forward primers for TCR Vbeta segments and 13 reverse primers for TCR Jbeta segments was used. Amplification of the CDR3 region of rearranged TCR beta genes was performed with a multiplex PCR assay on genomic DNA. Amplified TCR beta libraries were sequenced as 87-base-pair reads on the Illumina HiSeq System. From the authors' description of their analysis: A later analysis counted approximately 84 million unique TCR beta chains across the 600 to 850 repertoires, and roughly 9.9 million of these chains were shared by at least two donors. Raw reads were error-corrected and collapsed into unique sequences by a nearest-neighbor algorithm in which closely related sequences were merged to remove PCR and sequencing errors. CDR3 sequences were aligned to IMGT reference sequences to assign V, D and J gene segments. For a sequence to be retained, at least a six-nucleotide match to both a V gene segment and a J gene segment was required. Rearrangements were called productive when the CDR3 lacked stop codons and stayed in frame with V and J; all others were non-productive. CDR3 was defined by IMGT convention, running from the second conserved V-encoded cysteine to the conserved J-encoded phenylalanine. Sequences without an unambiguous match to a single V gene segment were excluded from the earlier analysis of a few hundred of the donors. In an earlier analysis of several hundred of the donors, V segments were called functional above 56.7% productive rearrangements and were called segregating when the between-donor standard deviation exceeded 5%. A statistical classification framework was built for diagnosing cytomegalovirus status from the catalog of TCR beta chain sequences. A later analysis assigned V and J genes by comparing TCR nucleotide sequences with IMGT/GENE-DB human TR gene sequences. In a later analysis, CDR3 sequences and most-parsimonious VDJ recombination scenarios were assigned using the TCRdist pipeline. In a later analysis, each TCR beta chain was defined by its CDR3 amino acid sequence together with its V-gene family, and reads lacking a unique V-gene family were excluded. As a way to deal with suspected cross-contamination and a sequencing artifact, a later analysis dropped hundreds of nucleotide sequences that were highly shared and had low generation probability. A later analysis calculated a clonal expansion index for each public chain from normalized within-repertoire ranks of inferred template counts. In a later analysis, generation probabilities were computed with a VDJ recombination model fitted to out-of-frame rearrangements, and the resulting probabilities were checked against IGoR. In a later analysis, hypergeometric tests were used to score TCR-TCR, TCR-HLA and TCR-CMV co-occurrence, with a repertoire-size bias correction applied to TCR pairs. A later analysis estimated false discovery rates by permuting HLA or CMV assignments 20 times. A later analysis grouped co-occurring TCRs with DBSCAN, adding TCRdist sequence similarity when clustering within HLA-allele-positive subsets. For co-occurrence clustering, repertoires with fewer than 30,000 or more than 120,000 public chains were excluded, along with five repertoires with anomalous nucleotide sharing. TCRdb limited this immuneACCESS table to in-frame rearrangements with V and J called. A share of clones is missing; checked studies link under half to unresolved V genes, and the rest is unexplained. V and J calls and clone size are as listed in that table; D and trimming were resolved from the DNA. Present in this sample are 200,000 or so clones, around 80% of which were seen just once. The top ten clones comprise around 2.1% of the sample.

Inclusive of the bounding cysteine and phenylalanine, the CDR3 is 15 residues long. Of the read, only the CDR3 DNA is kept; its 45 bases are in frame from base 1. CDR1 MNHEY and CDR2 SMNVEV were looked up in the germline V gene (reference sequence). Trimming removed 3 bases from V and 0 bases from J; the gene matches leave 2 bases unexplained. The cohort consisted of hundreds of healthy bone marrow donors. At the time of sampling, all cohort members were nominally healthy, though unrecorded immune exposures were likely present. The donor tested CMV seropositive, placing the donor among the roughly 270 seropositive members of the cohort. Each donor provided a peripheral blood sample, and peripheral blood mononuclear cells were used for TCR beta sequencing. The Qiagen DNeasy Blood Extraction Kit was used to extract genomic DNA from the blood cell samples. The study at large found these results: The authors suggested that the approach could potentially be extended to other disease states and immunological phenotypes. In a later genetic analysis, a missense DCLRE1C variant was associated with V-gene and J-gene trimming of TCR beta chains, and the association was replicated in an independent cohort. Correlated functional status among segregating V segments might reflect linkage disequilibrium, but an unknown experimental factor could not be ruled out. Only TCR beta chains were sequenced in this cohort, and the absence of alpha or paired-chain data limited detectable features. A later analysis found that most CMV-associated TCR beta chains appeared HLA-restricted, with HLA associations seemingly driven largely by CMV exposure. Sequencing depth was assumed to be roughly uniform across donors in the presence/absence analyses, though that assumption may not hold. A later analysis found that TCR association rates varied across HLA loci, with DRB1 alleles showing the most associated TCRs and HLA-C alleles the fewest. When HLA alleles, especially DR and DQ, strongly co-occurred, attributing TCR associations to individual alleles was difficult. About 17 rarely observed V segments, including chromosome 9 orphons, were excluded from the earlier analysis of several hundred of the donors because counts were too low. According to a later genetic analysis, donors in an Asian-associated ancestry cluster had fewer N-insertions in productive TCRs than the approximately 650-donor mean. A group of highly shared sequence variants was considered likely to be a technical artifact of the sequencing pipeline. In an earlier analysis of approximately 600 of the donors, most TCR beta V segments were observed in productive rearrangements about 90% or about 30% of the time, broadly matching IMGT annotations. The classifier was reported to diagnose cytomegalovirus status with high specificity and sensitivity in both the original cohort and the validation cohort. The 87-base-pair reads could not distinguish some IMGT-functional V segments, including TRBV6-2 and TRBV6-3, so those segments were excluded. A later analysis associated about 18,000 TCR beta sequences with specific HLA alleles at a false discovery rate of 0.05. Across donors, most TCR sequences were observed very rarely, whereas some public TCRs were present in many individuals. In a later analysis, several top co-occurrence clusters were reported to appear linked to parvovirus B19, influenza, CMV and Epstein-Barr virus. Compared with equally common non-associated chains, HLA-associated TCR beta chains in a later analysis were more clonally expanded and had lower generation probabilities. The study gave a list of under 200 TCR beta chains associated with cytomegalovirus. In vitro tests confirmed that a few of the cytomegalovirus-associated TCR beta chains recognize cytomegalovirus antigens. CMV serostatus was the only immune exposure information available for the cohort. A further reported finding was that TCR beta sequences accurately predicted the HLA-A and HLA-B alleles for most subjects in the first cohort. Because HLA typing was missing for some donors at each locus, association tests included only the typed subset.

The chain is encoded by TRBV27 joined to TRBJ1-1; 9 middle bases align to TRBD1. The clonotype originates from a young woman in good health and CMV-seropositive. Sequencing was carried out using PBMCs. The DNA sequence is TGTGCCAGCAGTTTGGGACAGGGCCTGAACACTGAAGCTTTCTTT. Its protein is CASSLGQGLNTEAFF.